This TCR beta chain was captured in a study of beta chain features in type 1 diabetes. All of the isolated RNA was reverse transcribed, so expressed TCRB transcripts were sequenced. Clones were read by immunoSEQ multiplex PCR, and TCRdb kept only the in-frame ones, dropping some. The sample yields about 230,000 clones, about 10% seen once. Populations isolated by sorting all had purity greater than 95%. With V trimmed by 4 bases and J by 7 bases, 16 bases remained unmatched. This CDR3 has 17 amino acids. Per the germline V gene, CDR1 is SGHRS and CDR2 is YFSETQ. The TCR sequence derives from a woman younger than 30 in good health. J is TRBJ2-7 and V is TRBV5-1; 11 positions match TRBD1. Sequenced: naive CD4+ T cells from blood. The CDR3 region has the DNA TGCGCCAGCAGCCTTAACCCAGCCGGGACAGGGGGAGGGGAGCAGTACTTC. This codes for CASSLNPAGTGGGEQYF.